A selection of T cell receptor beta chains follows, all from one sample in a study of blood T cell repertoires in COVID-19. Produced via immunoSEQ multiplex PCR; TCRdb's table is partial and in-frame only. Of 270,000 or so clones listed, roughly nine tenths are singletons. The sample taken for sequencing was peripheral blood. These receptor sequences come from a woman aged 40 to 50 who had recovered from COVID-19. The CDR3 runs from the conserved cysteine through the conserved F or W. Fields, in order: V gene, D gene, J gene, clone size, CDR3 DNA, CDR3 protein. The D gene is left open where the match is weak. Part of the rows lack a size; the others show once, few, many or a class for expanded clones.

V gene: TRBV11-2; D gene: TRBD1; J gene: TRBJ1-1; clone size: -; CDR3 DNA: TGTGCCAGCAGCTTACCTGCAGGGGGGACTGAAGCTTTCTTT; CDR3 protein: CASSLPAGGTEAFF
V gene: TRBV6-4; D gene: -; J gene: TRBJ2-6; clone size: -; CDR3 DNA: TGTGCCAGCAGTGACACTCACTCTGGGGCCAACGTCCTGACTTTC; CDR3 protein: CASSDTHSGANVLTF
V gene: TRBV29-1; D gene: -; J gene: TRBJ1-2; clone size: once; CDR3 DNA: TGCAGCGTCGCGGACAGCTATGGCTACACCTTC; CDR3 protein: CSVADSYGYTF
V gene: TRBV21-1; D gene: -; J gene: TRBJ1-1; clone size: -; CDR3 DNA: TGTGCCAGCAGCACAACTATATGCACTGAAGCTTTCTTT; CDR3 protein: CASSTTICTEAFF
V gene: TRBV19; D gene: TRBD2; J gene: TRBJ2-5; clone size: -; CDR3 DNA: TGTGCCAGTAGTATCGGTAGCGGGGGTCAAGAGACCCAGTACTTC; CDR3 protein: CASSIGSGGQETQYF
V gene: TRBV10-1; D gene: -; J gene: TRBJ2-1; clone size: once; CDR3 DNA: TGCGCCAGCAGCCAGACTACCTTAGGTGAGCAGTTCTTC; CDR3 protein: CASSQTTLGEQFF
V gene: TRBV5-6; D gene: -; J gene: TRBJ1-1; clone size: -; CDR3 DNA: TGTGCCAGCAGCCTCGCGTTAGGGGGGAACACTGAAGCTTTCTTT; CDR3 protein: CASSLALGGNTEAFF
V gene: TRBV5-1; D gene: TRBD2; J gene: TRBJ2-1; clone size: -; CDR3 DNA: TGCGCCAGCAGCTTGGGGGCTAGCGGGGGCAATGAGCAGTTCTTC; CDR3 protein: CASSLGASGGNEQFF
V gene: TRBV10-2; D gene: TRBD1; J gene: TRBJ1-5; clone size: -; CDR3 DNA: TGCGCCAGCAGTGACCGACAGGGTGGGCGCAATCAGCCCCAGCATTTT; CDR3 protein: CASSDRQGGRNQPQHF
V gene: TRBV5-5; D gene: -; J gene: TRBJ2-6; clone size: -; CDR3 DNA: TGTGCCAGCAGCTTAGGAAGCGCTGGGGCCAACGTCCTGACTTTC; CDR3 protein: CASSLGSAGANVLTF
V gene: TRBV10-3; D gene: -; J gene: TRBJ1-5; clone size: -; CDR3 DNA: TGTGCCATCAGTGACAGGGGAGGGAGCAATCAGCCCCAGCATTTT; CDR3 protein: CAISDRGGSNQPQHF
V gene: TRBV27; D gene: TRBD1; J gene: TRBJ2-6; clone size: -; CDR3 DNA: TGTGCCAGCGGACAGGGATCTAACGTCCTGACTTTC; CDR3 protein: CASGQGSNVLTF
V gene: TRBV7-9; D gene: TRBD2; J gene: TRBJ2-3; clone size: -; CDR3 DNA: TGTGCCAGCAGCCCCCCCGGGACTAGCGTTACAGATACGCAGTATTTT; CDR3 protein: CASSPPGTSVTDTQYF
V gene: TRBV6-4; D gene: TRBD2; J gene: TRBJ2-1; clone size: -; CDR3 DNA: TGTGCCAGCAGTGACTTCGGCGGGGGGGCCAGTAATGAGCAGTTCTTC; CDR3 protein: CASSDFGGGASNEQFF
V gene: TRBV7-9; D gene: -; J gene: TRBJ2-2; clone size: -; CDR3 DNA: TGTGCCAGCAGCTTAGGAGAGATTGCCGGGGAGCTGTTTTTT; CDR3 protein: CASSLGEIAGELFF
V gene: TRBV30; D gene: -; J gene: TRBJ1-4; clone size: -; CDR3 DNA: TGTGCCTGGAATTTTAGGGGCGAAAAACTGTTTTTT; CDR3 protein: CAWNFRGEKLFF
V gene: TRBV20-1; D gene: -; J gene: TRBJ1-1; clone size: -; CDR3 DNA: TGCAGTGCGCCCAGGGGTACTGAAGCTTTCTTT; CDR3 protein: CSAPRGTEAFF
V gene: TRBV27; D gene: TRBD1; J gene: TRBJ1-2; clone size: -; CDR3 DNA: TGTGCCAGCAGTTTATCAGGGACAGCTAACTATGGCTACACCTTC; CDR3 protein: CASSLSGTANYGYTF
V gene: TRBV5-4; D gene: -; J gene: TRBJ1-1; clone size: few; CDR3 DNA: TGTGCCAGCAGCCGGGATTCCCCCAGCACTGAAGCTTTCTTT; CDR3 protein: CASSRDSPSTEAFF
V gene: TRBV19; D gene: -; J gene: TRBJ2-1; clone size: -; CDR3 DNA: TGTGCTCCGCAGCGGCGGGGTGAGCAGTTCTTC; CDR3 protein: CAPQRRGEQFF
V gene: TRBV20-1; D gene: -; J gene: TRBJ2-5; clone size: -; CDR3 DNA: TGCAGTGCAAATCCGGGGGAGACCCAGTACTTC; CDR3 protein: CSANPGETQYF
V gene: TRBV3-1/TRBV3-2; D gene: TRBD2; J gene: TRBJ2-3; clone size: -; CDR3 DNA: TGTGCCAGCAGCCAGCTAGCGGGGGGGCGGGGAGATACGCAGTATTTT; CDR3 protein: CASSQLAGGRGDTQYF
V gene: TRBV4-1; D gene: -; J gene: TRBJ1-4; clone size: -; CDR3 DNA: TGCGCCAGCAGCCAGACTCAGGGTACTAATGAAAAACTGTTTTTT; CDR3 protein: CASSQTQGTNEKLFF
V gene: TRBV2; D gene: -; J gene: TRBJ2-2; clone size: -; CDR3 DNA: TGTGCCAGCAGTGATCTGGGGCGGTCCGGGGAGCTGTTTTTT; CDR3 protein: CASSDLGRSGELFF
V gene: TRBV19; D gene: -; J gene: TRBJ1-2; clone size: -; CDR3 DNA: TGTGCCAGTAGTATAGCCAGAAACAACTATGGCTACACCTTC; CDR3 protein: CASSIARNNYGYTF
V gene: TRBV30; D gene: -; J gene: TRBJ1-6; clone size: -; CDR3 DNA: TGTGCCTGGGCCAGAAATTCACCCCTCCACTTT; CDR3 protein: CAWARNSPLHF
V gene: TRBV2; D gene: -; J gene: TRBJ1-3; clone size: -; CDR3 DNA: TGTGCCAGCAGTCAACAGGGACCCCCTGGAAACACCATATATTTT; CDR3 protein: CASSQQGPPGNTIYF
V gene: TRBV6-5; D gene: -; J gene: TRBJ1-2; clone size: few; CDR3 DNA: TGTGCCAGCAGTTACTCGGAGGGGTATGGCTACACCTTC; CDR3 protein: CASSYSEGYGYTF
V gene: TRBV19; D gene: TRBD1; J gene: TRBJ2-5; clone size: -; CDR3 DNA: TGTGCCAGCCGCGACAGGGACCGGGAGACCCAGTACTTC; CDR3 protein: CASRDRDRETQYF
V gene: TRBV5-4; D gene: TRBD1; J gene: TRBJ2-2; clone size: -; CDR3 DNA: TGTGCCAGCAGCTTAAAGGGGGCGAGCACCGGGGAGCTGTTTTTT; CDR3 protein: CASSLKGASTGELFF
V gene: TRBV7-3; D gene: TRBD1; J gene: TRBJ1-2; clone size: -; CDR3 DNA: TGTGCCAGCAGCTTATACGGGACAGGCTATGGCTACACCTTC; CDR3 protein: CASSLYGTGYGYTF
V gene: TRBV15; D gene: -; J gene: TRBJ1-6; clone size: -; CDR3 DNA: TGTGCCACCAGCAGAGAGGGTTCCGGGCCCCTCCACTTT; CDR3 protein: CATSREGSGPLHF
V gene: TRBV7-9; D gene: TRBD1; J gene: TRBJ1-4; clone size: -; CDR3 DNA: TGTGCCAGCAGCTTGACAGGGTTAGGCGAAAAACTGTTTTTT; CDR3 protein: CASSLTGLGEKLFF
V gene: TRBV10-3; D gene: -; J gene: TRBJ2-2; clone size: -; CDR3 DNA: TGTGCCATCAGTGGTACTAGTTCGGACACCGGGGAGCTGTTTTTT; CDR3 protein: CAISGTSSDTGELFF
V gene: TRBV5-1; D gene: -; J gene: TRBJ2-2; clone size: -; CDR3 DNA: TGCGCCAGCAGCTTTGGAGGGATTGTCACCGGGGAGCTGTTTTTT; CDR3 protein: CASSFGGIVTGELFF
V gene: TRBV5-4; D gene: -; J gene: TRBJ1-6; clone size: -; CDR3 DNA: TGTGCCAGCCCCCCGCCAGGCGAATATAATTCACCCCTCCACTTT; CDR3 protein: CASPPPGEYNSPLHF
V gene: TRBV21-1; D gene: -; J gene: TRBJ2-3; clone size: -; CDR3 DNA: TGTGCCAGCCGTGGATCGGGCCCGGAAGGAGGGACAGATACGCAGTATTTT; CDR3 protein: CASRGSGPEGGTDTQYF
V gene: TRBV2; D gene: -; J gene: TRBJ1-1; clone size: -; CDR3 DNA: TGTGCCAGCGGGGCCTTCGGAGAAACTGAAGCTTTCTTT; CDR3 protein: CASGAFGETEAFF
V gene: TRBV30; D gene: -; J gene: TRBJ2-3; clone size: once; CDR3 DNA: TGTGCTCTGGGGGGAGTTACCAGCACAGATACGCAGTATTTT; CDR3 protein: CALGGVTSTDTQYF
V gene: TRBV19; D gene: TRBD2; J gene: TRBJ2-3; clone size: -; CDR3 DNA: TGTGCCAGTAGTATGTATAGCGGGGGGAGCCCAGATACGCAGTATTTT; CDR3 protein: CASSMYSGGSPDTQYF
V gene: TRBV6-5; D gene: TRBD2; J gene: TRBJ2-5; clone size: -; CDR3 DNA: TGTGCCAGCAGTTCTACTAGCGGGGGGTGGCAGACCCAGTACTTC; CDR3 protein: CASSSTSGGWQTQYF
V gene: TRBV27; D gene: TRBD1; J gene: TRBJ1-4; clone size: -; CDR3 DNA: TGTGCCAGCAACTCCGGGACAGGGGTAGGAAAACTGTTTTTT; CDR3 protein: CASNSGTGVGKLFF
V gene: TRBV6-5; D gene: TRBD2; J gene: TRBJ2-3; clone size: -; CDR3 DNA: TGTGCCAGCAGTTCTCGGACTAGCGGGAGGGAGACGCAGTATTTT; CDR3 protein: CASSSRTSGRETQYF
V gene: TRBV27; D gene: -; J gene: TRBJ1-2; clone size: -; CDR3 DNA: TGTGCCACCCCAAAGCCGGACAGAAAATATGGCTACACCTTC; CDR3 protein: CATPKPDRKYGYTF
V gene: TRBV19; D gene: -; J gene: TRBJ1-1; clone size: -; CDR3 DNA: TGTGCCAGTCTTGGGGGGACTGAAGCTTTCTTT; CDR3 protein: CASLGGTEAFF
V gene: TRBV13; D gene: TRBD2; J gene: TRBJ2-1; clone size: -; CDR3 DNA: TGTGCCAGCAGCTTCCGTAATGGGGTCGGACTAGCGGGAGGGCCAGGAGTTGAGCAGTTCTTC; CDR3 protein: CASSFRNGVGLAGGPGVEQFF
V gene: TRBV10-1; D gene: -; J gene: TRBJ1-3; clone size: once; CDR3 DNA: TGCGCCAGCAGTTCAGCGAACTCTGGAAACACCATATATTTT; CDR3 protein: CASSSANSGNTIYF
V gene: TRBV7-2; D gene: -; J gene: TRBJ2-2; clone size: few; CDR3 DNA: TGTGCCAGCAGTACCCAGACAGACAGAACCGGGGAGCTGTTTTTT; CDR3 protein: CASSTQTDRTGELFF
V gene: TRBV28; D gene: -; J gene: TRBJ1-1; clone size: -; CDR3 DNA: TGTGCCAGCAGTACAACGGGACAAGGGAACACTGAAGCTTTCTTT; CDR3 protein: CASSTTGQGNTEAFF
V gene: TRBV27; D gene: -; J gene: TRBJ1-5; clone size: -; CDR3 DNA: TGTGCCAGCGGGGCCGAATGGGAGCCCCAGCATTTT; CDR3 protein: CASGAEWEPQHF
V gene: TRBV3-1/TRBV3-2; D gene: TRBD2; J gene: TRBJ2-5; clone size: -; CDR3 DNA: TGTGCCAGCAGCCAAGAAGCGGGGCCCACTTGGGGGGAGACCCAGTACTTC; CDR3 protein: CASSQEAGPTWGETQYF
V gene: TRBV10-3; D gene: -; J gene: TRBJ1-2; clone size: -; CDR3 DNA: TGTGCCATCAGTGAGTCGAACAACAGGTGGGATGGCTACACCTTC; CDR3 protein: CAISESNNRWDGYTF
V gene: TRBV18; D gene: TRBD2; J gene: TRBJ2-1; clone size: once; CDR3 DNA: TGTGCCAGCTCACCACTTGCTAGCGGGAGGGCAGGGTACAATGAGCAGTTCTTC; CDR3 protein: CASSPLASGRAGYNEQFF
V gene: TRBV6-1; D gene: TRBD1; J gene: TRBJ1-2; clone size: -; CDR3 DNA: TGTGCCAGCAGCCGTCGACAGGGGTATGGCTACACCTTC; CDR3 protein: CASSRRQGYGYTF